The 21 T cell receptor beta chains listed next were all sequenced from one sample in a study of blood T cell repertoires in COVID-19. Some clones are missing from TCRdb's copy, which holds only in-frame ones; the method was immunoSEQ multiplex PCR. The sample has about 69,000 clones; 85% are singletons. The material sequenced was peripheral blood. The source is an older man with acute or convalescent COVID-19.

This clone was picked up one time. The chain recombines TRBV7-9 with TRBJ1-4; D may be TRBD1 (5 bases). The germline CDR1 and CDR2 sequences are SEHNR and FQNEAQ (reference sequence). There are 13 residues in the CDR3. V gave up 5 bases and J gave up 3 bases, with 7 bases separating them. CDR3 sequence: CASSRGANEKLFF. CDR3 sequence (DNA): TGTGCCAGCAGCCGGGGGGCTAATGAAAAACTGTTTTTT.

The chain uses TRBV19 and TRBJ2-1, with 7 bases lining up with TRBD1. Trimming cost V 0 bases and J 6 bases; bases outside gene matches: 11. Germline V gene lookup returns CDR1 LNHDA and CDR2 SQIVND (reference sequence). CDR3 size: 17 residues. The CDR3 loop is CASSIDGTNRGGNEQFF. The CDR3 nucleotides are TGTGCCAGTAGTATAGATGGTACGAACAGGGGTGGCAATGAGCAGTTCTTC. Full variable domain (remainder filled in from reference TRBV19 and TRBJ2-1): DGGITQSPKYLFRKEGQNVTLSCEQNLNHDAMYWYRQDPGQGLRLIYYSQIVNDFQKGDIAEGYSVSREKKESFPLTVTSAQKNPTAFYLCASSIDGTNRGGNEQFFGPGTRLTVL.

CDR3 coding DNA: TGTGCCTGGAGTGTAGGCCGGCGGCCTAGTGAGCAGTACTTC. Translating it yields CAWSVGRRPSEQYF. This sequence joins TRBV30 and TRBJ2-7; the D is unclear. Germline lookup yields CDR1 GTSNPN and CDR2 SVGIG (reference sequence). V lost 0 bases, J lost 7 bases, and 16 bases lay in between. The CDR3 covers 14 residues.

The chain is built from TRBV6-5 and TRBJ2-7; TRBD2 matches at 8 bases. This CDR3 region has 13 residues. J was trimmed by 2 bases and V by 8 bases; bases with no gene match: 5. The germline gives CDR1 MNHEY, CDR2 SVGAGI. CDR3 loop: CASRGLATYEQYF. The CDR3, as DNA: TGTGCCAGCCGAGGACTAGCCACCTACGAGCAGTACTTC.

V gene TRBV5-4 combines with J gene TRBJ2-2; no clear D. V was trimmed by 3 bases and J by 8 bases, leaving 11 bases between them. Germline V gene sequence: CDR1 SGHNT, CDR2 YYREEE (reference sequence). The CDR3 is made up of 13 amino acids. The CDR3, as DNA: TGTGCCAGCAGCTCCGGTACCGTGGGGGAGCTGTTTTTT. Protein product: CASSSGTVGELFF.

Here the CDR3 reads CASSLAGGGGHNEQFF. CDR3 nucleotides: TGTGCCAGCAGCTTAGCAGGCGGGGGGGGCCACAATGAGCAGTTCTTC. The V call is TRBV7-2, the J call TRBJ2-1; 9 positions agree with TRBD2. V trimming: 0 bases; J trimming: 5 bases; junction bases outside the gene matches: 5. The germline V gene has CDR1 SGHTA and CDR2 FQGNSA. The CDR3 is 16 residues long.

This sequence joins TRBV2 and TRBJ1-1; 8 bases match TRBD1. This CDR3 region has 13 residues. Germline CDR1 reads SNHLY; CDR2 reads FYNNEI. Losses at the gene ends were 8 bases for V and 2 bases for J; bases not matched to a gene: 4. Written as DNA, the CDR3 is TGTGCCAGCGATGGACAGGGAAACACTGAAGCTTTCTTT. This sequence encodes CASDGQGNTEAFF.

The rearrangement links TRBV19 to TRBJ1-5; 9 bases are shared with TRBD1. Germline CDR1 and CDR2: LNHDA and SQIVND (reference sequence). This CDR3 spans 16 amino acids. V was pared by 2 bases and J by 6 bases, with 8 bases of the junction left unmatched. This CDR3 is CASSINPGQGFQPQHF. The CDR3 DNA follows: TGTGCCAGTAGTATAAACCCGGGACAGGGCTTTCAGCCCCAGCATTTT.

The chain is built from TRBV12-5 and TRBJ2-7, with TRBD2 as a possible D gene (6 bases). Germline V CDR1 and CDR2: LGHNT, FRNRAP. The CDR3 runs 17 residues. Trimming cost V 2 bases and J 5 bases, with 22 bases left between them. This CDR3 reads CASGLPNAGTHRDEQYF. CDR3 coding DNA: TGTGCTAGTGGTTTGCCCAACGCAGGGACTCACCGGGACGAGCAGTACTTC.

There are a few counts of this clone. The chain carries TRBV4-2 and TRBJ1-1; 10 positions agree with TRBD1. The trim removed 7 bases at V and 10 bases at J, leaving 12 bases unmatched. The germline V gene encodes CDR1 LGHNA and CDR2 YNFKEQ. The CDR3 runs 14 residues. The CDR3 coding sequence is TGTGCCAGCACCACCGGGACAGGGGCTCGAAGAGCTTTCTTT. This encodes CASTTGTGARRAFF.

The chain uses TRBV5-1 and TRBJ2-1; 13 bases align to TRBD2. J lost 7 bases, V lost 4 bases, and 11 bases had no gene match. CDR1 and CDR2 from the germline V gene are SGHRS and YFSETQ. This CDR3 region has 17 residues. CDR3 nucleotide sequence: TGCGCCAGCAGCGGGGGGGTCACTAGCGGGAGGGCGAATGAGCAGTTCTTC. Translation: CASSGGVTSGRANEQFF.

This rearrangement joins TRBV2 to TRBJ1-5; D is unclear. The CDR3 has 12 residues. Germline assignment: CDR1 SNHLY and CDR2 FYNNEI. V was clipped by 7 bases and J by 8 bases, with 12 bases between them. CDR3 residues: CASKEGSKPQHF. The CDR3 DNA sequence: TGTGCCAGCAAGGAGGGTTCCAAGCCCCAGCATTTT.

The CDR3 DNA follows: TGCGCCAGCAGCCAAGTTGAGGGCAGAACCGGGGGGGCCCTCCACTTT. It encodes CASSQVEGRTGGALHF. This chain uses TRBV4-1 with TRBJ1-6, with TRBD1 as a possible D gene (5 bases). From germline, CDR1 is MGHRA and CDR2 YSYEKL. V was shortened by 1 base and J by 14 bases, with 21 bases between the two germline ends. This CDR3 has 16 residues.

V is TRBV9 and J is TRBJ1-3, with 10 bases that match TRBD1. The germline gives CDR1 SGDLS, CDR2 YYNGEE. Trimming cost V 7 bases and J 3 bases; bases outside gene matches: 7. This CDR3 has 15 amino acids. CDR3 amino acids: CASGVGQGVGNTIYF. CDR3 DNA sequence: TGTGCCAGCGGTGTAGGACAGGGGGTTGGAAACACCATATATTTT.

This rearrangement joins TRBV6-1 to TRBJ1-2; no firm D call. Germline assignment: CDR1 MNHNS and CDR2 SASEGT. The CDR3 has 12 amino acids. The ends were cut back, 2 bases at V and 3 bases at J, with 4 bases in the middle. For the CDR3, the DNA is TGTGCCAGCAGTGAACCAGACTATGGCTACACCTTC. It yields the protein CASSEPDYGYTF.

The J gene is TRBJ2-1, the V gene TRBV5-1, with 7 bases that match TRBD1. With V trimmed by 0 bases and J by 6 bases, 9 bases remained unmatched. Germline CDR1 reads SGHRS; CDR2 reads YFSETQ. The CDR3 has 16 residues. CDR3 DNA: TGCGCCAGCAGCTTGGCCGGACAGGTAAGAAGCAATGAGCAGTTCTTC. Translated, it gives CASSLAGQVRSNEQFF.

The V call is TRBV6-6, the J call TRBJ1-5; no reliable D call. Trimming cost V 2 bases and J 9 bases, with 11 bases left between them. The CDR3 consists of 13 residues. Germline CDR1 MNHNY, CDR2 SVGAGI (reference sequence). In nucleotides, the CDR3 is TGTGCCAGCAGTTACGGGCTTGACGGGCCCCAGCATTTT. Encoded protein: CASSYGLDGPQHF.

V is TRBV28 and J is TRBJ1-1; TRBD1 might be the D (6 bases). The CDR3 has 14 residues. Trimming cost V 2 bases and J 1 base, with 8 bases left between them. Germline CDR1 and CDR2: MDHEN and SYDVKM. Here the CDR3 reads CASSLRQANTEAFF. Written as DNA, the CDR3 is TGTGCCAGCAGTTTAAGACAGGCGAACACTGAAGCTTTCTTT.

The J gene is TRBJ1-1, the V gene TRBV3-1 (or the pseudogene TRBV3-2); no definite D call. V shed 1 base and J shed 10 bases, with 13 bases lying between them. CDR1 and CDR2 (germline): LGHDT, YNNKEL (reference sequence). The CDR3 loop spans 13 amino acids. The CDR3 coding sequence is TGTGCCAGCAGCCAAGCACGGGCCGAGGGAGCTTTCTTT. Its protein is CASSQARAEGAFF.

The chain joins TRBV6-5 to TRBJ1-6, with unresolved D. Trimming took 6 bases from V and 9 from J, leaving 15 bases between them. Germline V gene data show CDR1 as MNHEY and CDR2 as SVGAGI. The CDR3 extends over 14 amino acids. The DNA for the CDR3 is TGTGCCAGCAGCCGAGAACTGTTCGGTTCACCCCTCCACTTT. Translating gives CASSRELFGSPLHF.

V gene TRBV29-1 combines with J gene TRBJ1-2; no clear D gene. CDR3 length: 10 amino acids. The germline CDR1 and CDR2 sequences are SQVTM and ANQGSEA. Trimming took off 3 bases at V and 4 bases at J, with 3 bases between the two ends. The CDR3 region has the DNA TGCAGCGTTGATAGCTATGGCTACACCTTC. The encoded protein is CSVDSYGYTF.